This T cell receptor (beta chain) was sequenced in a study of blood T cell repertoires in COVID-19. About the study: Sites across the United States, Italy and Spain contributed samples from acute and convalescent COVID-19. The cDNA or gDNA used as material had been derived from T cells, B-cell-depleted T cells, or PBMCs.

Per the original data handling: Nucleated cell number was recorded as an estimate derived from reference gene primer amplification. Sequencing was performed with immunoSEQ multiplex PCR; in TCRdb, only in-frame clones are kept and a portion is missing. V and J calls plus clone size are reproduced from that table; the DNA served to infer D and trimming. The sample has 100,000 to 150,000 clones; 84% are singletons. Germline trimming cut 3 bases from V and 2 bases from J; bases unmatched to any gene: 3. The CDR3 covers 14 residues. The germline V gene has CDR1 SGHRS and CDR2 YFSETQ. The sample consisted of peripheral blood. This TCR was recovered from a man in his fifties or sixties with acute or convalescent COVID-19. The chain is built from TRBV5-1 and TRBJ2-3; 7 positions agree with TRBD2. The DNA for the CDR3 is TGCGCCAGCAGCTCTGCGGGGGACACAGATACGCAGTATTTT. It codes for CASSSAGDTDTQYF.